This T cell receptor beta chain was identified during a study of OX40 agonist ivuxolimab in advanced cancers. The data were produced by immunoSEQ multiplex PCR, yet TCRdb's version contains in-frame clones alone and is incomplete. The table records tens of thousands of clones, 85% to 90% of them present only once. Whole-study results and caveats: More expanded clones were found, on average, in CD8+ than in CD4+ T cells. Determination of antigen specificity was not performed for the expanded peripheral T cells.

V gave up 1 base and J gave up 0 bases, with 8 bases separating them. From germline, CDR1 is LGHNA and CDR2 YNFKEQ. The CDR3 length is 15 residues. With respect to this clone: Its cognate antigen is unknown.

This clonotype was sampled from an adult with an advanced solid tumor such as melanoma, head and neck, liver or kidney cancer. V usage is TRBV4-2 and J usage is TRBJ2-3, with D possibly being TRBD2 (6 bases). The sample consisted of CD4+ or CD8+ T cells sorted from blood, taken in a trial of the OX40 agonist ivuxolimab. CDR3 nucleotide sequence: TGTGCCAGCAGCCAAGGGGGGGATAGCACAGATACGCAGTATTTT. Its protein is CASSQGGDSTDTQYF.